These 2 T cell receptor beta chains were sequenced from one sample in a study of Ad26.COV2.S vaccination and SARS-CoV-2 variants. Assay used: immunoSEQ multiplex PCR; TCRdb lists only in-frame clones, some missing. This sample has around 450,000 clones, with around 87% found just once. The treatment: 19 received Ad26.COV2.S at low or high dose, single or two shots; several received placebo; per-sample allocation not given. Day 63 following the first vaccine or placebo injection was when the samples were taken. The sample was peripheral blood, taken in a trial of Ad26.COV2.S vaccine versus placebo. All receptors derive from a person aged 18 to 65 who received the Ad26.COV2.S COVID-19 vaccine or a placebo.

The V gene is TRBV5-1, the J gene TRBJ1-1; TRBD1 matches 7 bases. The CDR3 extends over 15 amino acids. The junction had 12 bases not matched to a gene; V was cut back by 4 bases and J by 6 bases. Germline CDR1 is SGHRS and CDR2 is YFSETQ. CDR3 bases: TGCGCCAGCAGCCTAAATAGGGGGCGCTCAGCTGAAGCTTTCTTT. The encoded protein is CASSLNRGRSAEAFF.

This chain uses TRBV2 with TRBJ2-5; perhaps D is TRBD1 or TRBD2 (5 bases each). Germline V CDR1 and CDR2: SNHLY, FYNNEI. The V and J ends lost 8 bases and 3 bases respectively, with 7 bases between them. CDR3 length: 11 residues. DNA of the CDR3: TGTGCCAGCGGGACCGAAGAGACCCAGTACTTC. This codes for CASGTEETQYF.